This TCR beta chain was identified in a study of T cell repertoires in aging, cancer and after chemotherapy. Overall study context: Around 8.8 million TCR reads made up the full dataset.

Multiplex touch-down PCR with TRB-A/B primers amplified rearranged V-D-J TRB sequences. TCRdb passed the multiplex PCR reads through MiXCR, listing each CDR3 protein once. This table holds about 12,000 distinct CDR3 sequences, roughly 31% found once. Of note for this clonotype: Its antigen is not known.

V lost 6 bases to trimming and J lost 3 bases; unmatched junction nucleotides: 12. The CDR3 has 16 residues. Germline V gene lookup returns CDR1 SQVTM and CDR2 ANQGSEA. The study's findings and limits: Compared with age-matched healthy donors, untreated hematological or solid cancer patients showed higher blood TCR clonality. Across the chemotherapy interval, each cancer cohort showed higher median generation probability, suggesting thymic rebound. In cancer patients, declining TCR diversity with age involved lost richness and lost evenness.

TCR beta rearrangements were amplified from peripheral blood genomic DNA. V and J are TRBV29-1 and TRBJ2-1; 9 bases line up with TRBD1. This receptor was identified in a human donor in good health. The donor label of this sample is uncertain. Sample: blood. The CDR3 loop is CSVPPIGQGNYNEQFF. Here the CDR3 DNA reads TGCAGCGTCCCACCTATCGGACAGGGGAACTACAATGAGCAGTTCTTC.